This T cell receptor (beta chain) was captured in a study of STAT5B mutations in CD4+ large granular lymphocyte leukemia. About the research overall: When available, cryopreserved cells underwent CD8+ depletion before CD4+ selection. Whole-study findings and limits: 8/27 top patient clones versus 2/35 control clones were TRBV06-family. No patients shared main leukemic clonotypes, though 20% to 25% appeared at low frequency elsewhere. Patient CD4-sorted repertoires stayed more clonal than healthy ones after leukemic-clone removal.

With respect to this clone: Its antigen remains unknown.

This CDR3 has 15 amino acids. V shed 3 bases and J 5 bases; nucleotides not matched to a gene: 9. The germline V gene encodes CDR1 SEHNR and CDR2 FQNEAQ (reference sequence). Profiled with immunoSEQ multiplex PCR; TCRdb holds only in-frame clones, not every one. In the table there are roughly 6,700 clones, approximately 69% of which are singletons. The receptor's source is a woman in her 70s with CD4+ T-cell large granular lymphocyte leukemia. Sequencing was carried out using PBMCs. The chain joins TRBV7-9 to TRBJ2-7, with 8 bases identical to TRBD1. The CDR3 protein is CASSLGVGQGHEQYF. CDR3 DNA sequence: TGTGCCAGCAGCTTGGGGGTTGGACAGGGCCACGAGCAGTACTTC.